These T cell receptor beta chains were read from a single sample in a study of OX40 agonist ivuxolimab in advanced cancers. Sequenced by immunoSEQ multiplex PCR; TCRdb stores in-frame clones only, minus some. The sample carries over 70,000 clones, more than 70% recorded once. The sequencing here drew on CD4+ or CD8+ T cells sorted from blood, taken in a trial of the OX40 agonist ivuxolimab. The origin of the receptors is an adult with an advanced solid tumor such as melanoma, head and neck, liver or kidney cancer. Each CDR3 is given with its conserved first and last residue. The order of the fields is CDR3 DNA, CDR3 protein, clone size, D gene, J gene, V gene. The D gene is left open where the match is weak. Rows may omit the clone size; those that give it use once, few, many or a size class.

TGTGCCACCAGCAGTTCTCACTTCAGGACAGGAGATCAGCCCCAGCATTTT	CATSSSHFRTGDQPQHF	.	TRBD1	TRBJ1-5	TRBV15
TGTGCCAGTACCACAGGGACACGTAATCAGCCCCAGCATTTT	CASTTGTRNQPQHF	once	.	TRBJ1-5	TRBV19
TGTGCCACCAGCAGGGCCGGGCGGGCGAACACTGAAGCTTTCTTT	CATSRAGRANTEAFF	.	.	TRBJ1-1	TRBV15
TGTGCCTGGAGCGCCCTCGGGCAGGGGAAGAACACTGAAGCTTTCTTT	CAWSALGQGKNTEAFF	.	.	TRBJ1-1	TRBV30
TGCGCCAGCAGCTTGGCCCGGCGGTCTACGCAGTATTTT	CASSLARRSTQYF	.	.	TRBJ2-3	TRBV5-1
TGTGCCAGCAGCGCGAACACCGGGGAGCTGTTTTTT	CASSANTGELFF	few	.	TRBJ2-2	TRBV7-6
TGTGCCAGCTCACCCACAGGGGCGGAGGAGACCCAGTACTTC	CASSPTGAEETQYF	.	TRBD1	TRBJ2-5	TRBV18
TGTGCCAGCAGCTTAGTAGCCGGCGGGTCCTACAATCAGCCCCAGCATTTT	CASSLVAGGSYNQPQHF	.	.	TRBJ1-5	TRBV7-2
TGCGCCAGCAGCTTGGTTCAGAGCTCTGGGGCCAACGTCCTGACTTTC	CASSLVQSSGANVLTF	.	.	TRBJ2-6	TRBV5-1
TGCGCCAGCAGCAAAGGACAGGGGGCCGAAAAACTGTTTTTT	CASSKGQGAEKLFF	.	TRBD1	TRBJ1-4	TRBV5-1
TGTGCCAGCAGCTCCCGGGACAGGGGTGGCTACACCTTC	CASSSRDRGGYTF	.	TRBD1	TRBJ1-2	TRBV13
TGTGCCAGCAGTGCCGCGGGGGAGCAGTACTTC	CASSAAGEQYF	once	.	TRBJ2-7	TRBV27
TGCTCAGCAGTGAACACTGAAGCTTTCTTT	CSAVNTEAFF	.	.	TRBJ1-1	TRBV20-1
TGTGCCAGTAGTATATGGGGGGGTGGTATGAACACTGAAGCTTTCTTT	CASSIWGGGMNTEAFF	.	.	TRBJ1-1	TRBV19
TGTGCCAGCAAATGGGCCGGGAACACTGAAGCTTTCTTT	CASKWAGNTEAFF	.	.	TRBJ1-1	TRBV21-1
TGTGCCAGCAGCTCCCCGACAGGGCACTATGGCTACACCTTC	CASSSPTGHYGYTF	.	TRBD1	TRBJ1-2	TRBV11-2
TGCGCCAGCAGCCAAGATCGGGTAGCGATGACCGGGGAGCTGTTTTTT	CASSQDRVAMTGELFF	.	.	TRBJ2-2	TRBV4-3
TGTGCCATCAGTAGCGGGAGGGACACCGGGGAGCTGTTTTTT	CAISSGRDTGELFF	.	TRBD2	TRBJ2-2	TRBV10-3